Reported below is one T cell receptor beta chain. Time point meaning: persistent/refractory GD, antithyroid drugs over 5 years with positive TRAb. After RNA was extracted from PBMCs, the TCR library was made from it. The data are from a study of regulatory T cells in long-lasting Graves disease. Arm-PCR with iRepertoire HTBI primers amplified the CDR3 regions for these TCR beta libraries. TCRdb reanalysed the multiplex PCR reads using MiXCR and keeps one entry per CDR3 protein. This sample has about 660,000 distinct CDR3 sequences, with 25% to 30% found just once. This CDR3 contains 12 residues. Between the trimmed V and J ends, which lost 8 bases and 0 bases, there was a span of 7 bases.

This sequence joins TRBV12-3 or TRBV12-4 and TRBJ1-1; D call uncertain. The TCR originated in a female donor with Graves disease. The sequencing here drew on peripheral blood mononuclear cells (PBMCs), taken when the disease was refractory, from a patient treated with antithyroid drugs. CDR3 coding DNA: TGTGCCAGCGGCACTTTGAACACTGAAGCTTTCTTT. Translated, it gives CASGTLNTEAFF.